The 23 T cell receptor beta chains below all came from one sample that was sequenced in a study of identical twins. One entry per CDR3 protein, called by TCRdb with MiXCR from the 5' RACE reads. The sample consists of under 350,000 distinct CDR3 sequences, more than 8% of them appearing once. This same sample was also part of a study on yellow fever vaccine responses in identical twins.

The sequencing sample was made of CD8+ T cells sorted from blood. The receptors come from a woman between 18 and 29 years old in good health.

This clonotype has just a few counts. V gene TRBV13 combines with J gene TRBJ2-7; TRBD2 aligns across 8 bases. CDR1 and CDR2 from the germline V gene are PRHDT and FYEKMQ (reference sequence). Trimming at V came to 8 bases and at J to 0 bases, leaving 3 bases not matched to a gene. CDR3 length: 13 residues. CDR3: CASGSGSSYEQYF. The CDR3 coding sequence is TGTGCCAGCGGCAGCGGGAGCTCCTACGAGCAGTACTTC.

This chain joins TRBV19 and TRBJ2-5; tentatively, D is TRBD1 (6 bases). Germline CDR1 is LNHDA and CDR2 is SQIVND (reference sequence). Trimming stripped 4 bases from V and 5 bases from J, with 23 bases between. The length of the CDR3 is 17 residues. CDR3 in amino acids: CASSNPRDTNPGETQYF. The CDR3 nucleotides are TGTGCCAGTAGTAACCCCCGGGACACCAACCCGGGGGAGACCCAGTACTTC.

Points on this clonotype: Mismatch with germline at one junction end may stem from a read error. The chain has TRBV20-1 and TRBJ1-5; a weak D match, TRBD1 (6 bases). The CDR3 sequence is 16 residues long. From germline, CDR1 is DFQATT and CDR2 SNEGSKA (reference sequence). The CDR3 DNA sequence: TGCTGTGCTAGAAACATACAGGGAGATAGCAATCAGCCCCAGCATTTT. Residues: CCARNIQGDSNQPQHF.

This clonotype was observed a handful of times. The V and J genes are TRBV19 and TRBJ2-7, with D perhaps TRBD1 (6 bases). With 3 bases removed from V and 5 bases from J, the gap between germline ends came to 11 bases. There are 13 residues in the CDR3. The germline V gene has CDR1 LNHDA and CDR2 SQIVND (reference sequence). The CDR3 sequence: CASSMGAGNEQYF. The CDR3 DNA reads TGTGCCAGTAGTATGGGGGCAGGAAACGAGCAGTACTTC.

This clonotype has only a few counts. V usage is TRBV11-2 and J usage is TRBJ1-5, with D unclear. This CDR3 is 15 amino acids long. Germline lookup yields CDR1 SGHAT and CDR2 FQNNGV. Trimming took 5 bases from V and 2 from J, leaving 13 bases between them. DNA of the CDR3: TGTGCCAGCAGCCCATACTCCGGGGGCAATCAGCCCCAGCATTTT. Encoded protein: CASSPYSGGNQPQHF.

This clonotype was observed a few times. The rearrangement uses TRBV7-9 and TRBJ2-4; perhaps TRBD2 as D (6 bases). CDR1 SEHNR and CDR2 FQNEAQ come from the germline V gene (reference sequence). This CDR3 is built from 16 residues. V dropped 1 base and J dropped 5 bases, with 15 bases sitting between them. The CDR3 nucleotides are TGTGCCAGCAGCTTAGGTCTGGCGGGATATGAAAACATTCAGTACTTC. Translating it yields CASSLGLAGYENIQYF.

This clonotype has a handful of counts. This sequence joins TRBV21-1 and TRBJ2-1; the table's D call, TRBD1, has no DNA check behind it. TRBV21-1 represents a pseudogene. The CDR3 contains 16 residues. CDR3 loop: CASSKEAGQGKSEQFF. CDR3 sequence (DNA): TGTGCCAGCAGCAAAGAGGCGGGACAGGGGAAGAGTGAGCAGTTCTTC.

There are a few counts of this clonotype. This chain connects TRBV13 to TRBJ2-7; 7 positions agree with TRBD1. Per germline, CDR1 PRHDT and CDR2 FYEKMQ (reference sequence). This CDR3 contains 16 residues. J was trimmed by 0 bases and V by 0 bases; bases with no gene match: 5. The CDR3 coding sequence is TGTGCCAGCAGCTTAGGGAGGACAGGCCTCTCCTACGAGCAGTACTTC. Protein product: CASSLGRTGLSYEQYF.

The V call is TRBV4-3, the J call TRBJ2-7; D not certain. V dropped 0 bases and J dropped 3 bases, with 15 bases sitting between them. The CDR3 runs to 16 residues. Germline values: CDR1 LGHNA, CDR2 YSLEER. The CDR3 reads CASSQDSTGRIYEQYF. The DNA for the CDR3 is TGCGCCAGCAGCCAAGATTCTACTGGGCGGATCTACGAGCAGTACTTC.

This chain links TRBV7-9 with TRBJ2-1, with a tentative D call TRBD2 (6 bases). Germline loops: CDR1 SEHNR, CDR2 FQNEAQ (reference sequence). This CDR3 contains 15 residues. V shed 2 bases and J shed 2 bases, with 10 bases lying between them. The CDR3 DNA reads as TGTGCCAGCAGCTTACGGGGGAGTACCTACAATGAGCAGTTCTTC. Amino acid sequence: CASSLRGSTYNEQFF.

This clonotype was observed a handful of times. The rearrangement uses TRBV30 and TRBJ2-7, with 9 bases aligning to TRBD1. The ends lost 5 bases at V and 0 bases at J; junction bases unmatched: 5. Germline loops: CDR1 GTSNPN, CDR2 SVGIG (reference sequence). There are 14 residues in the CDR3. This CDR3 is CAWGTGLNSYEQYF. The CDR3 DNA sequence: TGTGCCTGGGGGACAGGGCTTAACTCCTACGAGCAGTACTTC.

In its sample, this clonotype was seen a few times. The chain links TRBV25-1 to TRBJ2-2, with 10 bases lining up with TRBD1. CDR3 length: 18 residues. Germline loops: CDR1 MGHDK, CDR2 SYGVNS. The junction had 6 bases not matched to a gene; V was cut back by 0 bases and J by 2 bases. The CDR3 loop reads CASSEYPGTGANTGELFF. In DNA form, the CDR3 reads TGTGCCAGCAGTGAATACCCAGGGACAGGGGCCAACACCGGGGAGCTGTTTTTT.

This clonotype was picked up many times. The rearrangement links TRBV12-3 or TRBV12-4 to TRBJ2-7, with D perhaps being TRBD1 or TRBD2 (6 bases each). Trimming removed 6 bases at V and 0 bases at J, with 12 bases between. This CDR3 is built from 14 residues. The CDR3 loop reads CASRPGGSSYEQYF. CDR3 DNA sequence: TGTGCCAGCAGGCCCGGGGGCAGCTCCTACGAGCAGTACTTC.

In this sample, this clonotype turned up many times. V usage is TRBV9 and J usage is TRBJ2-1; no clear D. This CDR3 comprises 17 residues. Trimming removed 4 bases from V and 0 bases from J, with 17 bases in between. Germline values: CDR1 SGDLS, CDR2 YYNGEE. The CDR3 DNA reads TGTGCCAGCAGCCGACCATCGGACCGTCTCTCCTACAATGAGCAGTTCTTC. Its protein product is CASSRPSDRLSYNEQFF.

This clonotype was picked up a small number of times. V gene TRBV20-1 combines with J gene TRBJ1-1; no firm D call. The CDR3 is 13 residues long. The V gene lost 0 bases and the J gene lost 10 bases, with 15 bases spanning the gap. Germline V gene lookup returns CDR1 DFQATT and CDR2 SNEGSKA (reference sequence). CDR3 nucleotide sequence: TGCAGTGCTAGAGATGTAAGGACCCTCGGAGCTTTCTTT. Its protein is CSARDVRTLGAFF.

This clonotype was found many times. This sequence joins TRBV10-3 and TRBJ2-2; the D gene is possibly TRBD2 (6 bases). The V end was cut by 3 bases, the J end by 2 bases, with 10 bases between. Per germline, CDR1 ENHRY and CDR2 SYGVKD. The CDR3 length is 15 residues. The CDR3, as DNA: TGTGCCATCAGTGATGCGGGATCAAACACCGGGGAGCTGTTTTTT. It translates to CAISDAGSNTGELFF.

This clonotype appeared many times. The chain links TRBV5-1 to TRBJ2-4; TRBD1 aligns across 9 bases. The CDR3 is made up of 14 amino acids. V shed 4 bases, J shed 5 bases, and the junction held 4 bases outside the gene matches. In germline, CDR1 is SGHRS, CDR2 YFSETQ. CDR3 in DNA: TGCGCCAGCAGCGTCCGGGACAGGGAAAACATTCAGTACTTC. Its translation: CASSVRDRENIQYF.

This clonotype was picked up many times. This sequence joins TRBV29-1 and TRBJ2-4; D is undetermined. From germline, CDR1 is SQVTM and CDR2 ANQGSEA. This CDR3 has 13 residues. Trimming cost V 4 bases and J 9 bases, with 16 bases left between them. The CDR3 loop is CSVVPVSDGIQYF. CDR3 bases: TGCAGCGTTGTCCCCGTCAGCGACGGCATTCAGTACTTC.

At least ten counts were recorded for this clonotype. The rearrangement links TRBV4-3 to TRBJ2-2, with TRBD1 as a possible D gene (6 bases). The CDR3 loop spans 20 amino acids. Trimming removed 0 bases from V and 3 bases from J, with 23 bases in between. Germline V gives CDR1 LGHNA, CDR2 YSLEER. CDR3 region: CASSQERGTEYKYDTGELFF. CDR3 in DNA: TGCGCCAGCAGCCAAGAGAGGGGGACGGAGTACAAGTATGACACCGGGGAGCTGTTTTTT.

This clonotype was picked up many times. The chain links TRBV6-1 to TRBJ2-2, with a weak D call TRBD2 (6 bases). Per germline, CDR1 MNHNS and CDR2 SASEGT. V lost 2 bases and J lost 0, with 19 bases in between. CDR3 size: 19 residues. The CDR3 DNA sequence: TGTGCCAGCAGTGAATTCTTTGGATTCGGAGGGACGAACACCGGGGAGCTGTTTTTT. This encodes CASSEFFGFGGTNTGELFF.

This clonotype was detected only a few times. The chain recombines TRBV27 with TRBJ2-5; D might be TRBD1 or TRBD2, each matching 5 bases. This CDR3 is 15 amino acids long. V lost 8 bases and J 1 base, leaving 17 bases between the germline ends. Germline CDR1 MNHEY, CDR2 SMNVEV (reference sequence). The CDR3 is CASGIRLGGQETQYF. The CDR3 nucleotides are TGTGCCAGCGGGATCAGACTTGGGGGCCAAGAGACCCAGTACTTC.

The chain couples TRBV4-1 to TRBJ2-7; 7 bases agree with TRBD2. The CDR3 sequence is 15 residues long. Looked up from germline, CDR1 is MGHRA and CDR2 is YSYEKL. Trimming removed 3 bases from V and 6 bases from J; junction bases left unmatched: 11. The CDR3 protein is CASSQATLGRAEQYF. The CDR3 DNA reads as TGCGCCAGCAGCCAGGCTACCTTGGGGAGGGCCGAGCAGTACTTC.

This clonotype was picked up many times. This CDR3 is CASSLTAGVAPEQYF. As DNA, the CDR3 is TGTGCCAGCAGTTTAACTGCGGGGGTTGCTCCCGAGCAGTACTTC. The chain joins TRBV27 to TRBJ2-7, with 7 positions matching TRBD2. Germline CDR1 MNHEY, CDR2 SMNVEV (reference sequence). The junction had 10 bases not matched to a gene; V was cut back by 2 bases and J by 6 bases. The CDR3 length is 15 residues.